This TCR beta chain originates from a study of human T cells and chemical hapten exposure. Regarding time point: patch test 1, 2 weeks after DPC sensitization. Treatment described: therapeutic diphenylcyclopropenone sensitization with weekly scalp DPC. Participating donors were patients with alopecia, aged 18 to 70 years, considered appropriate candidates for DPC. Total RNA was isolated from whole blood that had not been fractionated. Study conclusions and caveats: No alteration of TCRs above 1 in 1000 frequency was seen with DPC sensitization.

The CDR3 length is 13 residues. CDR1 is SQVTM, CDR2 ANQGSEA, per germline. Trimming removed 3 bases from V and 3 bases from J, with 12 bases in between. Individual cDNA molecules had unique molecular identifiers attached to them by the library. TCRdb itself ran the RACE reads through MiXCR, one entry per CDR3 protein. The sample shows around 340,000 distinct CDR3 sequences, about 7% of them seen only once. In the case of this clonotype: What it binds is unknown.

The receptor comes from a woman between 18 and 29 years old with alopecia areata. Some clones in this sample may be carry-over from other donors' samples. The rearrangement uses TRBV29-1 and TRBJ2-7, with TRBD1 as a possible D gene (6 bases). The specimen was whole blood, collected in connection with sensitization to the hapten diphenylcyclopropenone (DPC). This CDR3 is CSVEYRVVYEQYF. The CDR3 region has the DNA TGCAGCGTTGAGTACAGGGTGGTCTACGAGCAGTACTTC.